This TCR beta chain comes out of a study of T cells after yellow fever vaccination. Study results and limitations: CD4 and CD8 compartments shared a small share of clonotypes.

This clonotype was observed many times. Its antigen is currently unknown. The CDR3 length is 18 residues. Germline CDR1 and CDR2: SEHNR and FQNEAQ (reference sequence). With 3 bases clipped from V and 7 bases from J, the junction kept 15 bases outside the gene matches. A 5'RACE template-switching step, the method used to make TCR cDNA, added a universal primer site and UMIs. TCRdb independently ran MiXCR on the 5' RACE reads; one entry per CDR3 protein. This table holds some 350,000 distinct CDR3 sequences, over 3.5% found once. Sequenced here: PBMCs, sampled 5 days after the yellow fever booster vaccination. The genes are TRBV7-9 and TRBJ2-3; TRBD2 matches at 11 bases. The TCR comes from a man between 18 and 35 years old who received the YFV17D yellow fever vaccine. This chain's CDR3 is CASSFPLRLAGIVNTQYF. The CDR3, as DNA: TGTGCCAGCAGCTTTCCCCTTCGACTAGCGGGGATTGTGAATACGCAGTATTTT.